Shown below are 30 T cell receptor beta chains from a single sample sequenced in a study of cytomegalovirus exposure and HLA in healthy donors. In the PCR, 60 Vbeta and 13 Jbeta primers were used. The table came from immunoSEQ multiplex PCR; TCRdb's copy has only in-frame clones and leaves some out. Its table lists around 46,000 clones. What was sequenced was PBMCs. The receptors come from a woman aged 35 to 49 in good health and CMV-seronegative.

V gene TRBV6-5 combines with J gene TRBJ2-2; D uncertain. Germline V gene lookup returns CDR1 MNHEY and CDR2 SVGAGI. The V end lost 8 bases, the J end lost 5 bases, and 9 bases lay between the germline ends. The length of the CDR3 is 12 residues. CDR3 sequence reads: CASARKTGELFF. The CDR3 nucleotides read TGTGCCAGCGCCAGGAAGACCGGGGAGCTGTTTTTT.

V gene TRBV28 combines with J gene TRBJ1-2; D may be TRBD1 (6 bases). The CDR3 runs 12 residues. The germline V gene has CDR1 MDHEN and CDR2 SYDVKM. V was clipped by 8 bases and J by 1 base, with 8 bases between them. The CDR3 is CASGGHNYGYTF. CDR3 sequence (DNA): TGTGCCAGCGGGGGCCATAACTATGGCTACACCTTC.

Remarks on this clone: The junction departs from the called germline gene at one end, perhaps through a read error. The chain has TRBV5-1 and TRBJ2-5, with a tentative D call TRBD2 (6 bases). Germline V CDR1 and CDR2: SGHRS, YFSETQ. The CDR3 has 13 residues. This chain's CDR3 is CASSSPGTLLSHF. In DNA, the CDR3 is TGCGCCAGCAGCTCTCCCGGGACTCTTCTGTCCCACTTC. Full variable domain (missing parts from reference TRBV5-1 and TRBJ2-5): KAGVTQTPRYLIKTRGQQVTLSCSPISGHRSVSWYQQTPGQGLQFLFEYFSETQRNKGNFPGRFSGRQFSNSRSEMNVSTLELGDSALYLCASSSPGTLLSHFGPGTRLLVL.

The V and J genes are TRBV28 and TRBJ1-1; D is unclear. V shed 2 bases and J shed 2 bases, with 3 bases lying between them. This CDR3 is 12 amino acids long. CDR1 and CDR2 from the germline V gene are MDHEN and SYDVKM. CDR3 amino acids: CASSLTNTEAFF. Here the CDR3 DNA reads TGTGCCAGCAGTTTAACTAACACTGAAGCTTTCTTT.

This sequence joins TRBV6-6 and TRBJ2-1; perhaps TRBD2 as D (6 bases). The CDR3 loop spans 16 amino acids. The germline V and J ends were trimmed by 0 bases and 5 bases, with 14 bases remaining between them. CDR1 and CDR2 from the germline V gene are MNHNY and SVGAGI (reference sequence). CDR3 in DNA: TGTGCCAGCAGTTACTCTGCGCGGGAATTAAACAATGAGCAGTTCTTC. Its protein product is CASSYSARELNNEQFF.

The V and J genes are TRBV29-1 and TRBJ2-7; 9 nucleotides agree with TRBD2. V was pared by 3 bases and J by 9 bases, with 6 bases of the junction left unmatched. This CDR3 has 12 amino acids. Germline V gives CDR1 SQVTM, CDR2 ANQGSEA. Written as DNA, the CDR3 is TGCAGCGTTGAGTCTCAAGCGGGAGGGCAGTACTTC. This codes for CSVESQAGGQYF.

This sequence joins TRBV2 and TRBJ2-1; the D is unclear. Germline V gene lookup returns CDR1 SNHLY and CDR2 FYNNEI. V gave up 6 bases and J gave up 8 bases, with 11 bases separating them. This CDR3 has 12 residues. The CDR3 reads CASSSSSHEQFF. The CDR3 DNA reads as TGTGCCAGCAGCTCCAGTAGCCATGAGCAGTTCTTC. Supplemented by reference TRBV2 and TRBJ2-1, the full variable domain reads EPEVTQTPSHQVTQMGQEVILRCVPISNHLYFYWYRQILGQKVEFLVSFYNNEISEKSEIFDDQFSVERPDGSNFTLKIRSTKLEDSAMYFCASSSSSHEQFFGPGTRLTVL.

The chain joins TRBV20-1 to TRBJ2-1, with D perhaps TRBD2 (5 bases). In germline, CDR1 is DFQATT, CDR2 SNEGSKA (reference sequence). CDR3 length: 11 amino acids. The V and J ends lost 2 bases and 7 bases respectively, with 6 bases between them. CDR3 sequence: CSARPGNEQFF. The CDR3 region has the DNA TGCAGTGCTAGACCGGGGAATGAGCAGTTCTTC.

The chain links TRBV15 to TRBJ1-1; no definite D call. Per the germline V gene, CDR1 is LNHNV and CDR2 is YYDKDF (reference sequence). The CDR3 spans 13 residues. The V gene lost 5 bases and the J gene lost 1 base, with 8 bases spanning the gap. CDR3 region: CATSENQNTEAFF. As DNA, the CDR3 is TGTGCCACCAGCGAGAATCAGAACACTGAAGCTTTCTTT.

V usage is TRBV27 and J usage is TRBJ2-2, with 12 bases lining up with TRBD2. The ends lost 5 bases at V and 6 bases at J; junction bases unmatched: 10. This CDR3 region has 17 residues. Germline CDR1 reads MNHEY; CDR2 reads SMNVEV (reference sequence). The CDR3 here is CASSARLAGEIAGELFF. In DNA form, the CDR3 reads TGTGCCAGCAGTGCCCGACTAGCGGGAGAAATAGCCGGGGAGCTGTTTTTT.

The chain recombines TRBV4-3 with TRBJ2-7; TRBD1 agrees at 9 bases. Germline CDR1 reads LGHNA; CDR2 reads YSLEER. With V trimmed by 0 bases and J by 3 bases, 12 bases remained unmatched. The CDR3 has 18 residues. The chain's CDR3 is CASSQEMDRGASSYEQYF. The CDR3 DNA reads TGCGCCAGCAGCCAAGAAATGGACAGGGGTGCTTCTAGCTACGAGCAGTACTTC.

The rearrangement uses TRBV7-2 and TRBJ1-2; 7 bases match TRBD1. The V segment lost 0 bases and the J segment 4 bases; nucleotides outside the gene matches: 8. Per germline, CDR1 SGHTA and CDR2 FQGNSA. The CDR3 runs to 16 residues. This CDR3 is CASSLASGQWGYGYTF. The CDR3 DNA reads as TGTGCCAGCAGCTTAGCGTCGGGACAGTGGGGCTATGGCTACACCTTC.

The chain combines TRBV5-1 with TRBJ1-1, with TRBD1 identical over 7 bases. The J segment lost 9 bases and the V segment lost 5 bases, leaving 10 bases of the junction unmatched. CDR1 and CDR2 from the germline V gene are SGHRS and YFSETQ. The CDR3 runs 13 residues. CDR3 sequence (DNA): TGCGCCAGCAGACGACAGGGCGACGAAAAAGCTTTCTTT. This codes for CASRRQGDEKAFF.

The chain links TRBV2 to TRBJ2-7, with D possibly TRBD2 on 5 matching bases. The CDR3 sequence is 13 residues long. Germline V lookup: CDR1 SNHLY, CDR2 FYNNEI. The V gene lost 7 bases and the J gene lost 2 bases, with 12 bases spanning the gap. CDR3 in amino acids: CASNMDSAYEQYF. The CDR3 DNA is TGTGCCAGCAACATGGACTCCGCCTACGAGCAGTACTTC.

The rearrangement joins TRBV5-8 to TRBJ1-2; maybe TRBD1 (5 bases). There are 13 residues in the CDR3. The V end was cut by 0 bases, the J end by 7 bases, with 10 bases between. CDR1 and CDR2 from the germline V gene are SGHTS and YDEGEE. The CDR3 spells CASSLGGGTGYTF. As DNA, the CDR3 is TGTGCCAGCAGCTTGGGCGGGGGAACTGGCTACACCTTC.

V and J are TRBV5-1 and TRBJ2-1; tentatively, D is TRBD2 (6 bases). The germline V gene encodes CDR1 SGHRS and CDR2 YFSETQ. V lost 6 bases to trimming and J lost 0 bases, with 7 bases between them. This CDR3 has 13 amino acids. The CDR3: CASMGGSYNEQFF. For the CDR3, the DNA is TGCGCCAGCATGGGGGGCTCCTACAATGAGCAGTTCTTC.

V is TRBV7-3 and J is TRBJ2-1; 11 bases map to TRBD2. The CDR3 sequence is 16 residues long. Per the germline V gene, CDR1 is SGHTA and CDR2 is FQGTGA. After removal of 5 bases from V and 7 bases from J, the junction contained 10 bases not matched to a gene. The CDR3: CASSPLAGGGINEQFF. The CDR3 nucleotides are TGTGCCAGCAGCCCCCTAGCGGGAGGAGGTATTAATGAGCAGTTCTTC.

CDR3 nucleotide sequence: TGTGCCAGCACCCTACCTTCGACAGGGTCGACCCCCTACGAGCAGTACTTC. It specifies CASTLPSTGSTPYEQYF. The chain employs TRBV27 and TRBJ2-7; 7 bases line up with TRBD1. The junction had 17 bases not matched to a gene; V was cut back by 7 bases and J by 2 bases. Per germline, CDR1 MNHEY and CDR2 SMNVEV (reference sequence). CDR3 length equals 17 residues.

The chain carries TRBV5-1 and TRBJ2-7; 7 bases align to TRBD1. J was trimmed by 6 bases and V by 4 bases; bases with no gene match: 10. Germline loops: CDR1 SGHRS, CDR2 YFSETQ. This CDR3 is 14 amino acids long. DNA for the CDR3: TGCGCCAGCAGCGTAAAAAGGGGACAGAGCGAGCAGTACTTC. This codes for CASSVKRGQSEQYF.

The V call is TRBV7-2, the J call TRBJ2-5; D uncertain. The germline V gene encodes CDR1 SGHTA and CDR2 FQGNSA. The CDR3 is 13 residues long. V lost 5 bases to trimming and J lost 1 base, with 8 bases between them. CDR3 sequence (DNA): TGTGCCAGCAGCCCCAGTACCCAAGAGACCCAGTACTTC. Protein sequence: CASSPSTQETQYF.

The chain couples TRBV19 to TRBJ1-3; D uncertain. This CDR3 has 16 amino acids. Germline V gene data show CDR1 as LNHDA and CDR2 as SQIVND (reference sequence). Trimming took off 4 bases at V and 0 bases at J, with 13 bases between the two ends. The CDR3 sequence: CASSTRPVGSGNTIYF. CDR3 nucleotides: TGTGCCAGTAGTACCCGCCCTGTCGGCTCTGGAAACACCATATATTTT.

The gene calls are TRBV9 and TRBJ2-1; TRBD2 matches 7 bases. V lost 2 bases, J lost 1 base, and 3 bases stayed unmatched. The CDR3 covers 15 residues. CDR1 and CDR2 from the germline V gene are SGDLS and YYNGEE. The CDR3 reads CASSVERESYNEQFF. CDR3 DNA: TGTGCCAGCAGCGTGGAGCGGGAATCCTACAATGAGCAGTTCTTC.

This rearrangement joins TRBV7-2 to TRBJ1-3; unclear D gene. The V gene's germline CDR1 is SGHTA and CDR2 FQGNSA. Deletions cut 1 base from V and 7 bases from J, with 14 bases between. This CDR3 contains 15 residues. The CDR3 DNA is TGTGCCAGCAGCTTAGTCATCCACGACGGGAACACCATATATTTT. Translation gives CASSLVIHDGNTIYF.

V usage is TRBV18 and J usage is TRBJ2-1; 8 bases agree with TRBD1. Germline V gives CDR1 KGHSH, CDR2 LQKENI. V shed 4 bases and J 4 bases; nucleotides not matched to a gene: 9. This CDR3 spans 16 amino acids. The CDR3 sequence: CASSHPEGTGYNEQFF. CDR3 bases: TGTGCCAGCTCACACCCGGAGGGGACAGGTTACAATGAGCAGTTCTTC.

This chain joins TRBV27 and TRBJ2-7; 12 bases align to TRBD1. V shed 4 bases and J 7 bases; nucleotides not matched to a gene: 8. CDR1 MNHEY and CDR2 SMNVEV come from the germline V gene (reference sequence). The CDR3 sequence is 15 residues long. As DNA, the CDR3 is TGTGCCAGCAGTTGGCCGGGACAGGGGGCCTGGGAGCAGTACTTC. This gives the protein CASSWPGQGAWEQYF.

V is TRBV13 and J is TRBJ2-5; 9 nucleotides line up with TRBD1. The CDR3 contains 13 residues. V shed 4 bases, J shed 7 bases, and the junction held 4 bases outside the gene matches. The V gene's germline CDR1 is PRHDT and CDR2 FYEKMQ (reference sequence). The CDR3 region is CASSSGQGGTQYF. Written as DNA, the CDR3 is TGTGCCAGCAGCTCGGGACAGGGTGGGACCCAGTACTTC. The variable domain in full, with the rest retrieved from reference TRBV13 and TRBJ2-5, is AAGVIQSPRHLIKEKRETATLKCYPIPRHDTVYWYQQGPGQDPQFLISFYEKMQSDKGSIPDRFSAQQFSDYHSELNMSSLELGDSALYFCASSSGQGGTQYFGPGTRLLVL.

The gene calls are TRBV6-1 and TRBJ1-5, with 7 bases fitting TRBD1. CDR3 size: 15 residues. V dropped 7 bases and J dropped 0; count of bases not matched to a gene: 6. Germline CDR1 and CDR2: MNHNS and SASEGT. The CDR3 is CASTMGQPSNQPQHF. Here the CDR3 DNA reads TGTGCCAGCACCATGGGACAGCCTAGCAATCAGCCCCAGCATTTT.

The chain links TRBV14 to TRBJ1-1; D is perhaps TRBD1 (5 bases). Germline-derived CDR1 and CDR2 are SGHDN and FVKESK. V was clipped by 4 bases and J by 4 bases, with 16 bases between them. The CDR3 is 15 amino acids. As DNA, the CDR3 is TGTGCCAGCAGCCCCGAGGCACAGGTGGGCACTGAAGCTTTCTTT. Translation: CASSPEAQVGTEAFF.

The chain links TRBV4-2 to TRBJ2-1, with 10 positions matching TRBD2. J was trimmed by 5 bases and V by 1 base; bases with no gene match: 5. Germline CDR1 and CDR2: LGHNA and YNFKEQ. This CDR3 is built from 16 residues. The CDR3 region has the DNA TGTGCCAGCAGCCAAGGTTCAGCGGGAGGGAACAATGAGCAGTTCTTC. Residues: CASSQGSAGGNNEQFF.

This chain joins TRBV5-4 and TRBJ2-5; 9 bases are shared with TRBD1. The J segment lost 6 bases and the V segment lost 5 bases, leaving 11 bases of the junction unmatched. This CDR3 has 15 residues. Per the germline V gene, CDR1 is SGHNT and CDR2 is YYREEE (reference sequence). The CDR3 DNA is TGTGCCAGCAGGGGGGGACAGGGTGGGGAAAAGACCCAGTACTTC. Translated, it gives CASRGGQGGEKTQYF.